This T cell receptor (beta chain) stems from a study of blood T cell repertoires in COVID-19 (dated by TCRdb to 2020 to 2022). About the investigation overall: Collaborator samples came from the United States, Italy and Spain and covered acute and convalescent phases of COVID-19. Samples came from the ongoing ImmuneRACE study (first 160 participants) plus 1,254 subjects from 6 global collaborators. The material from the prospective study consisted of cDNA or gDNA derived from T cells, B-cell-depleted T cells, or PBMCs. Where available, HLA class I and class II types were obtained from metadata supplied by the sample provider rather than from assay-based typing. The repertoires were made available in a free public database intended to serve as a resource for research on the immune response to SARS-CoV-2. The sample metadata nearly always contained a de-identified subject ID, COVID-19 status, age in years and sex. The dataset comprised deeply sampled blood TCRbeta repertoires from subjects exposed to, actively infected with, or recovered from COVID-19.

Of note for this clone: Its target antigen remains unknown. No base quality information exists; no much larger clone differs at one position.

TCRbeta CDR3 regions were amplified from genomic DNA by means of the immunoSEQ Assay, a bias-controlled multiplex PCR. Per the original workflow: The number of nucleated cells in each sample was estimated from the amplification of reference gene primers within the assay. Sequence reads were collapsed and filtered to measure the absolute abundance of every unique TCRbeta CDR3 rearrangement. Productive Simpson clonality was computed per sample as the square root of Simpson's diversity index over productive rearrangements. TCRdb re-hosts the immuneACCESS table, in-frame sequences only. Its copies lack some clones; in the studies checked, an unresolved V gene accounts for under half of them, and the cause for the rest is not known. That table gives V, J and clone size, and the DNA gave D and trimming. Here the sample has under 70,000 clones; 87% occur a single time. The leading ten clones occupy approximately 10% of the sample.

Study-wide findings and limitations: How much clinical and demographic metadata was included differed by source and by participant, and the metadata was provided uncurated.

Each collaborating institution followed its own protocols to collect whole blood in K2EDTA tubes. For TCRbeta analysis, collaborators shipped samples in one of three forms: frozen whole blood, isolated PBMCs, or DNA extracted from either of those sample types. This TCR came from a woman aged 18-29 years with acute or convalescent COVID-19. Sequenced: peripheral blood.

This receptor has the CDR3 CASSPLLAAGGDTQYF. The nucleotide sequence is TGCGCCAGCAGCCCTCTTCTAGCGGCCGGGGGAGATACGCAGTATTTT. In this chain, TRBV4-1 is recombined with TRBJ2-3, with 7 central nucleotides matching TRBD2. The CDR3 starts with the cysteine, ends with the phenylalanine, and has 16 residues. The CDR3 DNA has 48 bases and is translated from base 1. The germline V and J ends show losses of 4 bases and 5 bases respectively, and no gene match explains 12 bases of the junction. As encoded in the germline V gene, CDR1 is MGHRA while CDR2 is YSYEKL.